These 3 T cell receptor beta chains share one sample of origin, sequenced in a study of graft-versus-host responses after intestinal transplantation. These receptors' antigens are unknown. Using immunoSEQ multiplex PCR, the repertoire was profiled, and TCRdb retains in-frame clones only, with some absent. The sample shows 80,000 to 95,000 clones, about 85% of them seen only once. The sequenced sample was unstimulated CD4+ T cells sorted from spleen or lymph node cells, obtained before transplant. These receptors were collected from a human donor who was the organ donor for an intestinal transplant.

The rearrangement joins TRBV7-9 to TRBJ2-7; possible D gene TRBD2, 5 bases. The germline V gene encodes CDR1 SEHNR and CDR2 FQNEAQ (reference sequence). The CDR3 spans 13 residues. Trimming left V 5 bases short and J 13 bases short, with 21 bases between. The CDR3 region has the DNA TGTGCCAGCAGCACCCCGGCGGGCGTCCTCAGCTACTTC. Translating gives CASSTPAGVLSYF.

V and J are TRBV6-1 and TRBJ1-4; possible D gene TRBD1, 5 bases. CDR3 length: 15 residues. Germline-derived CDR1 and CDR2 are MNHNS and SASEGT. Trimming pared 6 bases from V and 0 bases from J, leaving 11 bases between. The DNA of the CDR3 is TGTGCCAGCAGGGCCCAGGGTGCAACTAATGAAAAACTGTTTTTT. Protein sequence: CASRAQGATNEKLFF.

V is TRBV7-9 and J is TRBJ2-2; D unclear. Germline V gene lookup returns CDR1 SEHNR and CDR2 FQNEAQ (reference sequence). The CDR3 covers 14 residues. Trimming removed 6 bases from V and 0 bases from J, with 8 bases in between. The CDR3 DNA follows: TGTGCCAGCAGTTTCAGCGCGAACACCGGGGAGCTGTTTTTT. Its translation: CASSFSANTGELFF.